Below are 23 T cell receptor beta chains sequenced from a single sample in a study of cytomegalovirus exposure and HLA in healthy donors. PCR employed 60 Vbeta and 13 Jbeta primers. Sequencing was performed with immunoSEQ multiplex PCR; in TCRdb, only in-frame clones are kept and a portion is missing. The data hold about 150,000 clones, with roughly 82% observed a single time. Sequencing was carried out using PBMCs. The receptor source for this set is a woman between 50 and 59 years old in good health and CMV-seropositive.

The chain joins TRBV9 to TRBJ1-2; TRBD1 agrees at 10 bases. The germline gives CDR1 SGDLS, CDR2 YYNGEE. CDR3 length equals 17 residues. V dropped 4 bases and J dropped 3; count of bases not matched to a gene: 12. The CDR3 DNA reads TGTGCCAGCAGCCTTTCTCGGACCGGGACAGGGGACTATGGCTACACCTTC. It encodes CASSLSRTGTGDYGYTF.

This chain uses TRBV27 with TRBJ2-3; TRBD2 might be the D (6 bases). Per the germline V gene, CDR1 is MNHEY and CDR2 is SMNVEV (reference sequence). The CDR3 is 14 residues long. Trimming stripped 4 bases from V and 1 base from J, with 9 bases between. The CDR3 loop reads CASSSSSGTDTQYF. As DNA, the CDR3 is TGTGCCAGCAGTTCTTCTAGCGGCACAGATACGCAGTATTTT.

The rearrangement links TRBV12-5 to TRBJ2-1, with a tentative D call TRBD1 (6 bases). CDR3 length equals 13 residues. V lost 5 bases, J lost 9 bases, and 14 bases lay in between. Germline V CDR1 and CDR2: LGHNT, FRNRAP. The CDR3 loop is CASGTQGLGEQFF. DNA for the CDR3: TGTGCTAGTGGTACACAGGGATTGGGTGAGCAGTTCTTC.

The chain employs TRBV30 and TRBJ1-2; D not certain. Germline CDR1 reads GTSNPN; CDR2 reads SVGIG (reference sequence). CDR3 length equals 12 residues. V was cut by 7 bases and J by 2 bases, with 11 bases left in between. CDR3 nucleotide sequence: TGTGCCTTTACAGATTTCAACTATGGCTACACCTTC. This translates into CAFTDFNYGYTF.

The chain recombines TRBV13 with TRBJ2-1, with a possible D match to TRBD2 (6 bases). Germline CDR1 is PRHDT and CDR2 is FYEKMQ (reference sequence). V was clipped by 5 bases and J by 5 bases, with 16 bases between them. This CDR3 region has 15 residues. Here the CDR3 reads CASSPSGLSHNEQFF. Here the CDR3 DNA reads TGTGCCAGCAGCCCATCGGGACTCTCGCACAATGAGCAGTTCTTC.

This clone occurred a few times. This rearrangement joins TRBV27 to TRBJ2-1; the match to TRBD1 covers 9 bases. V was clipped by 5 bases and J by 7 bases; unmatched bases: 6. Germline CDR1 MNHEY, CDR2 SMNVEV (reference sequence). CDR3 length equals 14 residues. The CDR3 DNA is TGTGCCAGCAGTCCAAAGGGGACAGGGAATGAGCAGTTCTTC. Translated: CASSPKGTGNEQFF.

The V call is TRBV5-1, the J call TRBJ1-1, with a tentative D call TRBD1 (6 bases). Germline CDR1 reads SGHRS; CDR2 reads YFSETQ. The V end lost 3 bases, the J end lost 2 bases, and 11 bases lay between the germline ends. CDR3 size: 14 residues. For the CDR3, the DNA is TGCGCCAGCAGCTATACAGGGATCAACACTGAAGCTTTCTTT. It encodes CASSYTGINTEAFF. Based on the CDR3 plus reference TRBV5-1 and TRBJ1-1, the full variable domain is KAGVTQTPRYLIKTRGQQVTLSCSPISGHRSVSWYQQTPGQGLQFLFEYFSETQRNKGNFPGRFSGRQFSNSRSEMNVSTLELGDSALYLCASSYTGINTEAFFGQGTRLTVV.

This sequence joins TRBV10-1 and TRBJ2-3; tentative D call: TRBD2 (5 bases). CDR1 and CDR2 from the germline V gene are WNHNN and SYGVQD (reference sequence). Trimming stripped 2 bases from V and 2 bases from J, with 11 bases between. The CDR3 is 15 amino acids. CDR3 in DNA: TGCGCCAGCAGTGAGGATCGGAGGCCCACAGATACGCAGTATTTT. Amino acids: CASSEDRRPTDTQYF.

This chain joins TRBV7-3 and TRBJ2-1; 9 bases are shared with TRBD1. CDR1 and CDR2 (germline): SGHTA, FQGTGA. This CDR3 is 13 amino acids long. The V gene end was trimmed by 5 bases and the J gene end by 9 bases; junction bases not matched to a gene: 5. The CDR3 DNA reads as TGTGCCAGCAGCCGGGACAGGGTCGGTGAGCAGTTCTTC. Protein product: CASSRDRVGEQFF. The variable domain in full, with the rest retrieved from reference TRBV7-3 and TRBJ2-1, is GAGVSQTPSNKVTEKGKYVELRCDPISGHTALYWYRQSLGQGPEFLIYFQGTGAADDSGLPNDRFFAVRPEGSVSTLKIQRTERGDSAVYLCASSRDRVGEQFFGPGTRLTVL.

The chain is built from TRBV25-1 and TRBJ2-7; D remains unclear. The CDR3 extends over 12 amino acids. The V gene lost 0 bases and the J gene lost 5 bases, with 5 bases spanning the gap. CDR1 is MGHDK and CDR2 is SYGVNS in the germline V gene. CDR3: CASSEYGDEQYF. The CDR3 DNA is TGTGCCAGCAGTGAATACGGAGACGAGCAGTACTTC.

The chain links TRBV27 to TRBJ2-5; D may be TRBD1 (6 bases). This CDR3 has 14 amino acids. V was cut by 6 bases and J by 2 bases, with 13 bases left in between. CDR1 and CDR2 (germline): MNHEY, SMNVEV (reference sequence). The CDR3 is CASRSTGLQETQYF. The CDR3 nucleotides read TGTGCCAGCAGATCCACAGGGCTGCAAGAGACCCAGTACTTC.

This clone was seen a few times. The chain carries TRBV6-6 and TRBJ2-4; 8 bases agree with TRBD2. The CDR3 is made up of 16 amino acids. Germline assignment: CDR1 MNHNY and CDR2 SVGAGI (reference sequence). With 6 bases clipped from V and 4 bases from J, the junction kept 11 bases outside the gene matches. The CDR3 DNA follows: TGTGCCAGCAGGTCGGGGGGGCCCTCCCCAAAAAACATTCAGTACTTC. Protein product: CASRSGGPSPKNIQYF.

This clone was detected once. The chain joins TRBV5-8 to TRBJ1-4; 8 bases agree with TRBD1. The CDR3 covers 13 residues. After removal of 2 bases from V and 7 bases from J, the junction contained 1 base not matched to a gene. CDR1 is SGHTS, CDR2 YDEGEE, per germline. CDR3 coding DNA: TGTGCCAGCAGCTTCGACAGGGGTGAAAAACTGTTTTTT. Translating gives CASSFDRGEKLFF.

The chain employs TRBV2 and TRBJ2-7; D possibly corresponds to TRBD2 (6 bases). V gave up 8 bases and J gave up 4 bases, with 15 bases separating them. The CDR3 totals 13 residues. The germline CDR1 and CDR2 sequences are SNHLY and FYNNEI. The chain's CDR3 is CASSFNGGYEQYF. The CDR3 DNA reads as TGTGCCAGCTCTTTTAACGGGGGATACGAGCAGTACTTC. The whole variable domain, remainder taken from reference TRBV2 and TRBJ2-7, is EPEVTQTPSHQVTQMGQEVILRCVPISNHLYFYWYRQILGQKVEFLVSFYNNEISEKSEIFDDQFSVERPDGSNFTLKIRSTKLEDSAMYFCASSFNGGYEQYFGPGTRLTVT.

This clone has only a few counts. The chain employs TRBV6-1 and TRBJ2-7; 11 bases are a match to TRBD1. Per germline, CDR1 MNHNS and CDR2 SASEGT. V shed 10 bases, J shed 5 bases, and the junction held 10 bases outside the gene matches. This CDR3 contains 14 residues. The CDR3 loop reads CATKVGQGADEQYF. The DNA of the CDR3 is TGTGCCACTAAGGTAGGACAGGGGGCGGACGAGCAGTACTTC.

The V gene is TRBV5-1, the J gene TRBJ2-1; 9 bases agree with TRBD1. Losses at the gene ends were 4 bases for V and 4 bases for J; bases not matched to a gene: 9. The CDR3 runs 16 residues. Germline V gives CDR1 SGHRS, CDR2 YFSETQ. The CDR3 DNA is TGCGCCAGCAGCCTCCGCACCGGGACAGGGTACAATGAGCAGTTCTTC. This sequence encodes CASSLRTGTGYNEQFF.

The chain couples TRBV4-1 to TRBJ1-3, with TRBD1 identical over 9 bases. The CDR3 runs 16 residues. The trim removed 0 bases at V and 5 bases at J, leaving 5 bases unmatched. The V gene's germline CDR1 is MGHRA and CDR2 YSYEKL. This chain's CDR3 is CASSQEGQGGRNTIYF. In nucleotides, the CDR3 is TGCGCCAGCAGCCAAGAGGGACAGGGTGGCCGAAACACCATATATTTT.

CDR3 DNA: TGCGCCAGCAGCTGGGACAGGGGGATGTACGAGCAGTACTTC. It encodes CASSWDRGMYEQYF. The chain couples TRBV5-1 to TRBJ2-7; the match to TRBD1 covers 11 bases. There are 14 residues in the CDR3. Germline CDR1 reads SGHRS; CDR2 reads YFSETQ. J gave up 4 bases and V 3 bases, and 3 bases lay outside the gene matches.

The rearrangement joins TRBV15 to TRBJ2-3, with D possibly being TRBD2 (5 bases). The V end lost 11 bases, the J end lost 2 bases, and 11 bases lay between the germline ends. This CDR3 is built from 12 residues. Germline V CDR1 and CDR2: LNHNV, YYDKDF (reference sequence). CDR3 nucleotides: TGTGCCGCGGGTGAGACCACAGATACGCAGTATTTT. It is translated as CAAGETTDTQYF.

V usage is TRBV4-1 and J usage is TRBJ1-4; D is undetermined. Germline CDR1 MGHRA, CDR2 YSYEKL. Trimming pared 2 bases from V and 8 bases from J, leaving 6 bases between. The CDR3 length is 12 residues. The CDR3 DNA reads TGCGCCAGCAGCCAACGCGGGGAAAAACTGTTTTTT. It yields the protein CASSQRGEKLFF.

The chain combines TRBV7-6 with TRBJ2-2, with D perhaps matching TRBD1 (5 bases). CDR1 and CDR2 from the germline V gene are SGHVS and FNYEAQ. The CDR3 is 19 residues long. Trimming pared 1 base from V and 4 bases from J, leaving 22 bases between. The CDR3 loop reads CASSLGPHGAPSGTGELFF. DNA of the CDR3: TGTGCCAGCAGCTTAGGCCCACATGGGGCCCCTTCGGGCACCGGGGAGCTGTTTTTT.

The V and J genes are TRBV11-2 and TRBJ2-7; 9 bases fit TRBD2. Losses at the gene ends were 1 base for V and 2 bases for J; bases not matched to a gene: 3. The CDR3 is 15 amino acids. Germline-derived CDR1 and CDR2 are SGHAT and FQNNGV. The DNA of the CDR3 is TGTGCCAGCAGCTTAGGGACTAGCGTTGCCTACGAGCAGTACTTC. This encodes CASSLGTSVAYEQYF.

The chain uses TRBV28 and TRBJ1-6; D might be TRBD1 (5 bases). The germline V gene encodes CDR1 MDHEN and CDR2 SYDVKM. V was cut by 8 bases and J by 7 bases, with 9 bases left in between. This CDR3 has 12 amino acids. CDR3 loop: CASGQGNSPLHF. For the CDR3, the DNA is TGTGCCAGCGGCCAGGGCAATTCACCCCTCCACTTT.